Following are 27 T cell receptor beta chains from one sample sequenced in a study of cytomegalovirus exposure and HLA in healthy donors. The PCR had 60 Vbeta and 13 Jbeta primers. The assay was immunoSEQ multiplex PCR, and TCRdb's table has in-frame clones only and misses some. Of 150,000 to 200,000 clones listed, roughly 80% were seen once; the top ten hold 6% to 7.5%. The sequencing sample was made of PBMCs. Source of these receptors: a man under 40 in good health and CMV-seropositive.

The CDR3 here is CASTRDRVDGYTF. The CDR3 nucleotides are TGTGCCAGTACCCGGGACAGGGTGGATGGCTACACCTTC. V and J are TRBV19 and TRBJ1-2, with 9 bases matching TRBD1. This CDR3 region has 13 residues. Losses at the gene ends were 7 bases for V and 6 bases for J; bases not matched to a gene: 6. Germline CDR1 LNHDA, CDR2 SQIVND (reference sequence).

The chain recombines TRBV9 with TRBJ2-1, with 12 bases that match TRBD2. Trimming removed 0 bases from V and 8 bases from J; junction bases left unmatched: 9. The CDR3 runs 17 residues. The germline gives CDR1 SGDLS, CDR2 YYNGEE. The CDR3 DNA sequence: TGTGCCAGCAGCGTAGGGGCTAGCGGGGGGGCCGAGGATGAGCAGTTCTTC. Its protein product is CASSVGASGGAEDEQFF.

V and J are TRBV7-8 and TRBJ2-7, with TRBD1 identical over 8 bases. Germline V gene sequence: CDR1 SGHVS, CDR2 FQNEAQ. V shed 5 bases and J 0 bases; nucleotides not matched to a gene: 3. The CDR3 has 14 residues. The CDR3 DNA is TGTGCCAGCAGCCCGGGGACAGGCTCCTACGAGCAGTACTTC. The encoded protein is CASSPGTGSYEQYF.

V is TRBV19 and J is TRBJ2-1; 7 positions agree with TRBD1. V was clipped by 3 bases and J by 6 bases; unmatched bases: 8. Germline assignment: CDR1 LNHDA and CDR2 SQIVND (reference sequence). The CDR3 has 15 residues. The CDR3 region has the DNA TGTGCCAGTAGTATCAGAGGCAGGGGGTCCAATGAGCAGTTCTTC. Translation: CASSIRGRGSNEQFF.

The count of this clone is one. The J gene is TRBJ1-2, the V gene TRBV9; 8 nucleotides line up with TRBD1. The length of the CDR3 is 15 residues. Germline-derived CDR1 and CDR2 are SGDLS and YYNGEE. Germline trimming cut 3 bases from V and 4 bases from J; bases unmatched to any gene: 8. For the CDR3, the DNA is TGTGCCAGCAGCGGAATTCGGGACAGGTCCTATGGCTACACCTTC. Its translation: CASSGIRDRSYGYTF.

The chain recombines TRBV30 with TRBJ2-1, with TRBD1 matching over 9 bases. Trimming took 5 bases from V and 5 from J; bases not matched to a gene: 10. This CDR3 has 15 residues. Germline V gene sequence: CDR1 GTSNPN, CDR2 SVGIG (reference sequence). The CDR3 reads CAWDRDRGINNEQFF. In DNA form, the CDR3 reads TGTGCCTGGGACCGCGACAGGGGGATCAACAATGAGCAGTTCTTC.

V gene TRBV27 combines with J gene TRBJ2-1, with 10 bases matching TRBD2. The CDR3 length is 15 residues. Germline trimming cut 6 bases from V and 2 bases from J; bases unmatched to any gene: 4. Germline loops: CDR1 MNHEY, CDR2 SMNVEV (reference sequence). CDR3 nucleotide sequence: TGTGCCAGCAGGTTAGCGGGGGGCGCCTACAATGAGCAGTTCTTC. Translated, it gives CASRLAGGAYNEQFF.

The rearrangement links TRBV6-1 to TRBJ2-7; tentatively, D is TRBD2 (6 bases). The CDR3 extends over 17 amino acids. Looked up from germline, CDR1 is MNHNS and CDR2 is SASEGT. The V end was cut by 4 bases, the J end by 0 bases, with 19 bases between. CDR3 sequence (DNA): TGTGCCAGCAGTGCCGCTGCGGAGGGGTTTTCCTCCTACGAGCAGTACTTC. This sequence encodes CASSAAAEGFSSYEQYF.

This clone appeared once. The rearrangement links TRBV28 to TRBJ2-5; 11 bases fit TRBD2. The CDR3 is 15 residues long. The germline V gene has CDR1 MDHEN and CDR2 SYDVKM. V shed 6 bases, J shed 1 base, and the junction held 4 bases outside the gene matches. The CDR3 region has the DNA TGTGCCAGCAGCCCTACTAGCGGGGGCCAAGAGACCCAGTACTTC. This sequence encodes CASSPTSGGQETQYF. Full variable domain (missing parts from reference TRBV28 and TRBJ2-5): DVKVTQSSRYLVKRTGEKVFLECVQDMDHENMFWYRQDPGLGLRLIYFSYDVKMKEKGDIPEGYSVSREKKERFSLILESASTNQTSMYLCASSPTSGGQETQYFGPGTRLLVL.

The chain couples TRBV5-1 to TRBJ2-5; the D gene is possibly TRBD2 (5 bases). The last part of the DNA fits TRBJ2-7 better; the J call may be wrong. Germline assignment: CDR1 SGHRS and CDR2 YFSETQ. The CDR3 loop spans 13 amino acids. CDR3 loop: CASSRGWDYEQYF. As DNA, the CDR3 is TGCGCCAGCTCCCGAGGGTGGGACTACGAGCAGTACTTC.

V and J are TRBV6-5 and TRBJ1-1; D is undetermined. This CDR3 spans 13 amino acids. The V end lost 2 bases, the J end lost 6 bases, and 10 bases lay between the germline ends. The germline V gene encodes CDR1 MNHEY and CDR2 SVGAGI. The CDR3 DNA follows: TGTGCCAGCAGTTACGGGCCTTCACCTGAAGCTTTCTTT. This sequence encodes CASSYGPSPEAFF.

The chain recombines TRBV18 with TRBJ1-3; the match to TRBD1 covers 9 bases. V lost 5 bases and J lost 3; bases outside the gene matches: 2. CDR1 is KGHSH, CDR2 LQKENI, per germline. The CDR3 runs 14 residues. CDR3 sequence reads: CASSRTGDGNTIYF. For the CDR3, the DNA is TGTGCCAGCTCAAGGACAGGGGATGGAAACACCATATATTTT. The complete variable domain, with remaining parts taken from reference TRBV18 and TRBJ1-3, reads NAGVMQNPRHLVRRRGQEARLRCSPMKGHSHVYWYRQLPEEGLKFMVYLQKENIIDESGMPKERFSAEFPKEGPSILRIQQVVRGDSAAYFCASSRTGDGNTIYFGEGSWLTVV.

The chain uses TRBV19 and TRBJ2-1; 13 bases align to TRBD2. CDR3 size: 16 residues. CDR1 and CDR2 (germline): LNHDA, SQIVND (reference sequence). The junction had 9 bases not matched to a gene; V was cut back by 5 bases and J by 8 bases. In nucleotides, the CDR3 is TGTGCCAGTAGTCTCACTACTAGCGGGAGGGCCGATGAGCAGTTCTTC. It codes for CASSLTTSGRADEQFF.

The chain uses TRBV7-9 and TRBJ2-1, with 9 nucleotides matching TRBD1. This CDR3 is 15 amino acids long. Germline V lookup: CDR1 SEHNR, CDR2 FQNEAQ (reference sequence). J was trimmed by 4 bases and V by 5 bases; bases with no gene match: 6. The CDR3 loop reads CASSTPGTGYNEQFF. CDR3 in DNA: TGTGCCAGCAGCACCCCCGGGACAGGGTACAATGAGCAGTTCTTC.

The CDR3 protein is CASSQPAGASYNEQFF. The DNA for the CDR3 is TGTGCCAGCAGCCAACCGGCGGGGGCCTCCTACAATGAGCAGTTCTTC. This chain joins TRBV4-2 and TRBJ2-1, with a weak D call TRBD2 (7 bases). V gave up 2 bases and J gave up 0 bases, with 11 bases separating them. This CDR3 contains 16 residues. CDR1 and CDR2 from the germline V gene are LGHNA and YNFKEQ.

Here the CDR3 reads CASSFVGNTEAFF. The CDR3 DNA reads as TGTGCCAGCAGTTTCGTCGGGAACACTGAAGCTTTCTTT. The chain combines TRBV27 with TRBJ1-1, with D uncertain. Looked up from germline, CDR1 is MNHEY and CDR2 is SMNVEV (reference sequence). Between the trimmed V and J ends, which lost 3 bases and 1 base, there was a span of 6 bases. The CDR3 has 13 residues.

This sequence joins TRBV6-8 and TRBJ2-1, with TRBD1 identical over 9 bases. Germline CDR1 reads MNHGY; CDR2 reads SAAAGT. Trimming at V came to 11 bases and at J to 0 bases, leaving 17 bases not matched to a gene. The CDR3 contains 18 residues. The CDR3 here is CARYPGQGTFSSYNEQFF. The CDR3 nucleotides are TGTGCCCGATACCCGGGACAGGGCACTTTCAGCTCCTACAATGAGCAGTTCTTC.

This sequence joins TRBV28 and TRBJ2-7; 9 nucleotides line up with TRBD1. This CDR3 region has 14 residues. Germline V gene lookup returns CDR1 MDHEN and CDR2 SYDVKM. V was pared by 6 bases and J by 9 bases, with 12 bases of the junction left unmatched. The CDR3 DNA sequence: TGTGCCAGCAGACAATCCGGGACAGGGAGGGGGCAGTACTTC. Translation: CASRQSGTGRGQYF.

This clone was recorded only once. V and J are TRBV6-5 and TRBJ1-5; D remains ambiguous. V was pared by 8 bases and J by 8 bases, with 16 bases between. This CDR3 has 13 residues. Germline V gene sequence: CDR1 MNHEY, CDR2 SVGAGI. The CDR3 loop reads CASARERVEPQHF. The CDR3 nucleotides read TGTGCCAGCGCCCGGGAGAGGGTGGAGCCCCAGCATTTT.

This clone was seen once. The rearrangement joins TRBV6-1 to TRBJ2-7; 7 nucleotides align to TRBD1. This CDR3 contains 16 residues. Trimming cost V 4 bases and J 3 bases; bases outside gene matches: 12. Germline V gene sequence: CDR1 MNHNS, CDR2 SASEGT. CDR3 in amino acids: CASSAGQGTANYEQYF. The CDR3 nucleotides are TGTGCCAGCAGTGCTGGTCAGGGGACAGCAAACTACGAGCAGTACTTC.

The chain combines TRBV7-9 with TRBJ1-2; TRBD1 matches at 7 bases. Losses at the gene ends were 5 bases for V and 4 bases for J; bases not matched to a gene: 7. Germline assignment: CDR1 SEHNR and CDR2 FQNEAQ (reference sequence). The CDR3 consists of 14 residues. DNA for the CDR3: TGTGCCAGCAGCCAACGACAGGGCCTCTATGGCTACACCTTC. This translates into CASSQRQGLYGYTF. Complete variable domain (other parts from reference TRBV7-9 and TRBJ1-2): DTGVSQNPRHKITKRGQNVTFRCDPISEHNRLYWYRQTLGQGPEFLTYFQNEAQLEKSRLLSDRFSAERPKGSFSTLEIQRTEQGDSAMYLCASSQRQGLYGYTFGSGTRLTVV.

V and J are TRBV6-1 and TRBJ2-7; D is perhaps TRBD2 (6 bases). The germline V and J ends were trimmed by 1 base and 3 bases, with 13 bases remaining between them. The CDR3 covers 15 residues. Germline V gene lookup returns CDR1 MNHNS and CDR2 SASEGT. CDR3 in amino acids: CASSEDWGLNYEQYF. In DNA, the CDR3 is TGTGCCAGCAGTGAAGATTGGGGACTTAACTACGAGCAGTACTTC.

V is TRBV7-9 and J is TRBJ1-4; TRBD1 agrees at 9 bases. The germline V gene encodes CDR1 SEHNR and CDR2 FQNEAQ (reference sequence). The J segment lost 4 bases and the V segment lost 5 bases, leaving 8 bases of the junction unmatched. The CDR3 loop spans 16 amino acids. The CDR3 sequence is CASSARTGALNEKLFF. CDR3 DNA sequence: TGTGCCAGCAGCGCGCGGACAGGGGCCCTTAATGAAAAACTGTTTTTT.

The rearrangement uses TRBV5-1 and TRBJ2-7, with D perhaps TRBD1 (5 bases). Germline CDR1 is SGHRS and CDR2 is YFSETQ. This CDR3 comprises 14 residues. V lost 0 bases and J lost 5, with 12 bases in between. This CDR3 is CASSLGQILNEQYF. The DNA for the CDR3 is TGCGCCAGCAGCTTGGGACAGATTTTGAACGAGCAGTACTTC.

J is TRBJ2-7 and V is TRBV6-1, with 10 nucleotides matching TRBD1. This CDR3 region has 14 residues. Germline CDR1 is MNHNS and CDR2 is SASEGT. The trim removed 4 bases at V and 4 bases at J, leaving 4 bases unmatched. CDR3 DNA: TGTGCCAGCAGTGGGGACAGGGGCCCATACGAGCAGTACTTC. Its translation is CASSGDRGPYEQYF.

The chain carries TRBV7-2 and TRBJ1-2; TRBD1 matches 7 bases. Per germline, CDR1 SGHTA and CDR2 FQGNSA. The CDR3 runs 12 residues. V shed 5 bases and J 12 bases; nucleotides not matched to a gene: 9. The CDR3 region has the DNA TGTGCCAGCAGCCCCTACAGGGGAAGCGACACCTTC. This translates into CASSPYRGSDTF.

This chain joins TRBV5-4 and TRBJ2-1, with 14 nucleotides matching TRBD2. The J segment lost 8 bases and the V segment lost 4 bases, leaving 11 bases of the junction unmatched. Germline assignment: CDR1 SGHNT and CDR2 YYREEE (reference sequence). The CDR3 is 17 amino acids. In nucleotides, the CDR3 is TGTGCCAGCAGCGACGAGCCGGGACTAGCGGGAGCGGATGAGCAGTTCTTC. Protein product: CASSDEPGLAGADEQFF.